This TCR beta chain was sequenced in a study of immune evolution from preneoplasia to lung adenocarcinoma. Between the mid-2010s and the late 2010s, patients underwent resection in Japan or China. As for this clone: What it binds is unknown.

The data were produced by immunoSEQ multiplex PCR, yet TCRdb's version contains in-frame clones alone and is incomplete. The sample holds about 5,800 clones, about 76% seen once. Study conclusions and caveats: Top clone frequencies peaked in normal lung, apparently declining through invasive adenocarcinoma.

V was clipped by 0 bases and J by 2 bases, with 13 bases between them. Germline CDR1 and CDR2: MGHRA and YSYEKL. The length of the CDR3 is 16 residues. The source of this sequence is a person aged 55-80 years with lung adenocarcinoma. Sequencing was performed on FFPE adjacent normal lung tissue. The rearrangement uses TRBV4-1 and TRBJ1-1; D is uncertain. The CDR3 region is CASSQDPWSGNTEAFF. The CDR3 DNA reads as TGCGCCAGCAGCCAAGATCCTTGGTCTGGAAACACTGAAGCTTTCTTT.